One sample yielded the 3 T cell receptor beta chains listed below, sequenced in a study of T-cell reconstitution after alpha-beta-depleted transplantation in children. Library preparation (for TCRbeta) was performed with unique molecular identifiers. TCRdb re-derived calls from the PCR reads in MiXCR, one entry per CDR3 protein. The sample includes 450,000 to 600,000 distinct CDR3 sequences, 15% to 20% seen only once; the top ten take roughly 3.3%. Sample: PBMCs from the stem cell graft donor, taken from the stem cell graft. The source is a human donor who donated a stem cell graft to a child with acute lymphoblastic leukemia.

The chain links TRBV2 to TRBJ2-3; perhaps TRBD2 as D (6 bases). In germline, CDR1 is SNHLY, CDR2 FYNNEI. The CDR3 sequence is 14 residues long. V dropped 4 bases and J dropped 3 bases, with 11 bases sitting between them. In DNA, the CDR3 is TGTGCCAGCAGTGCCCGGGAGAGAACAGATACGCAGTATTTT. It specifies CASSARERTDTQYF.

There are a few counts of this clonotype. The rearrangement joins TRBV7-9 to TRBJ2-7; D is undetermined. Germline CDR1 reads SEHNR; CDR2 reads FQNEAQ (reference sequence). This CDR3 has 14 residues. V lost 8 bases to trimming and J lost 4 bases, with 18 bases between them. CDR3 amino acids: CASGRSVVSYEQYF. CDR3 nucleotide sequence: TGTGCCAGCGGCCGATCGGTAGTGAGTTACGAGCAGTACTTC.

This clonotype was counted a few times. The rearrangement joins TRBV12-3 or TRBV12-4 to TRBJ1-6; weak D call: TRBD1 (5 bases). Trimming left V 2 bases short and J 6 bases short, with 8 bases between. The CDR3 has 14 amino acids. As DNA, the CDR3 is TGTGCCAGCAGTTTACAGGGACTTAATTCACCCCTCCACTTT. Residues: CASSLQGLNSPLHF.